Only one count was recorded for the clone carrying this T cell receptor beta chain. Its antigen remains unidentified. The data belong to a study of identical twins. Whole-study results and caveats: There is a chance that invariant MAIT and iNKT cells partially muddied zero-insertion analyses.

One entry per CDR3 protein, called by TCRdb with MiXCR from the 5' RACE reads. The data show about 810,000 distinct CDR3 sequences, approximately 13% seen once. Germline trimming cut 1 base from V and 0 bases from J; bases unmatched to any gene: 11. CDR3 length: 18 residues. Germline lookup yields CDR1 SGHAT and CDR2 FQDESV (reference sequence). The same sample was also used in a study of yellow fever vaccine responses in identical twins.

Sequenced: PBMCs. This TCR derives from a woman between 18 and 30 years old in good health. This chain joins TRBV11-1 and TRBJ1-2, with 7 nucleotides matching TRBD1. CDR3: CASSLGMAGGQANYGYTF. In nucleotides, the CDR3 is TGTGCCAGCAGCTTAGGGATGGCAGGGGGTCAAGCTAACTATGGCTACACCTTC.